Listed below are T cell receptor beta chains from one sample, sequenced in a study of blood T cell repertoires in COVID-19. The method was immunoSEQ multiplex PCR; TCRdb's version includes in-frame clones alone and lacks a portion of them. The repertoire holds 20,000 to 25,000 clones, with around 81% as singletons. Sequenced material: peripheral blood. The source is a man aged 60 to 75 with active COVID-19. Both conserved end residues are part of each CDR3. Fields, in order: V gene, J gene, D gene, clone size, CDR3 length, CDR3 protein, CDR3 DNA. D genes are given only for firm matches. Not all rows give a size; the values are once, few, many and, for expanded clones, a class.

TRBV6-1	TRBJ2-1	TRBD1	once	17	CASSGNRGRSSYNEQFF	TGTGCCAGCAGTGGAAACAGGGGCCGAAGCTCCTACAATGAGCAGTTCTTC
TRBV6-1	TRBJ2-5	TRBD2	NA	15	CASSELAGVRETQYF	TGTGCCAGCAGTGAACTAGCGGGAGTGCGGGAGACCCAGTACTTC
TRBV5-1	TRBJ2-7	TRBD2	NA	13	CASSQRLAGEQYF	TGCGCCAGCAGCCAAAGACTAGCGGGGGAGCAGTACTTC
TRBV7-8	TRBJ2-3	TRBD2	NA	16	CASSFIAGGPIDTQYF	TGTGCCAGCAGCTTTATAGCGGGAGGGCCAATAGATACGCAGTATTTT
TRBV10-3	TRBJ1-1	NA	NA	14	CAITADTPNTEAFF	TGTGCCATCACCGCTGACACTCCTAACACTGAAGCTTTCTTT
TRBV30	TRBJ1-3	TRBD1	NA	14	CAWGKTGAGNTIYF	TGTGCCTGGGGAAAAACAGGGGCTGGAAACACCATATATTTT
TRBV7-6	TRBJ2-2	TRBD2	NA	16	CASSLTGAGNTGELFF	TGTGCCAGCAGCTTAACTGGAGCGGGAAACACCGGGGAGCTGTTTTTT
TRBV5-1	TRBJ1-2	TRBD1	NA	14	CASSLGQGGNGYTF	TGCGCCAGCAGCTTGGGACAGGGGGGGAATGGCTACACCTTC
TRBV7-2	TRBJ2-7	TRBD2	NA	17	CASSLVPPGLAGSGQYF	TGTGCCAGCAGCTTAGTACCCCCGGGACTAGCGGGATCGGGGCAGTACTTC
TRBV5-1	TRBJ2-3	NA	NA	15	CASSLEGKTADTQYF	TGCGCCAGCAGCTTGGAGGGGAAAACGGCAGATACGCAGTATTTT
TRBV5-4	TRBJ2-7	NA	NA	13	CASSLYGSYEQYF	TGTGCCAGCAGCTTGTACGGCTCCTACGAGCAGTACTTC
TRBV6-2/TRBV6-3	TRBJ2-7	TRBD1	NA	16	CASSFGPTGDLNEQYF	TGTGCCAGCAGTTTTGGCCCGACAGGGGATCTTAACGAGCAGTACTTC
TRBV10-3	TRBJ2-7	NA	NA	11	CAIGQVYEQYF	TGTGCCATCGGACAAGTCTACGAGCAGTACTTC
TRBV21-1	TRBJ2-7	NA	NA	14	CASSPGTGIYEQYF	TGTGCCAGCAGCCCCGGGACAGGGATCTACGAGCAGTACTTC
TRBV4-1	TRBJ2-5	NA	NA	14	CASSQDPNGETQYF	TGCGCCAGCAGCCAAGACCCTAATGGAGAGACCCAGTACTTC
TRBV7-9	TRBJ2-7	TRBD1	NA	15	CASSETGTGTHEQYF	TGTGCCAGCTCAGAGACCGGGACAGGGACCCACGAGCAGTACTTC
TRBV18	TRBJ1-5	NA	NA	14	CASSLRDTYQPQHF	TGTGCCAGCTCGCTCCGGGACACATATCAGCCCCAGCATTTT
TRBV7-8	TRBJ2-7	TRBD2	NA	14	CASSSSGVTYEQYF	TGTGCCAGCAGCTCTAGCGGAGTAACCTACGAGCAGTACTTC
TRBV6-4	TRBJ1-2	TRBD1	NA	14	CASSDQRGRGGYTF	TGTGCCAGCAGTGATCAGAGGGGGCGCGGGGGCTACACCTTC
TRBV18	TRBJ2-5	NA	NA	14	CASSPSTGPETQYF	TGTGCCAGCTCACCCTCGACGGGTCCAGAGACCCAGTACTTC
TRBV27	TRBJ2-1	NA	NA	16	CASSFRVGKKDNEQFF	TGTGCCAGCAGTTTCAGGGTTGGTAAAAAGGATAATGAGCAGTTCTTC
TRBV27	TRBJ2-1	TRBD2	NA	17	CASSLYLAGAAYNEQFF	TGTGCCAGCAGTTTATATCTAGCGGGAGCGGCCTACAATGAGCAGTTCTTC
TRBV27	TRBJ2-1	TRBD1	NA	14	CASSTRQGTNEQFF	TGTGCCAGCAGTACCAGACAGGGGACCAATGAGCAGTTCTTC
TRBV5-1	TRBJ1-6	NA	NA	15	CASSLQGRGNSPLHF	TGCGCCAGCAGCTTACAGGGAAGGGGGAATTCACCCCTCCACTTT
TRBV7-9	TRBJ2-2	TRBD2	NA	17	CASSSTSGRARAGELFF	TGTGCCAGCAGCTCGACTAGCGGGAGGGCCAGGGCCGGGGAGCTGTTTTTT
TRBV19	TRBJ2-1	TRBD2	NA	14	CASSTTSGIPMQFF	TGTGCCAGTAGTACGACTAGCGGGATCCCCATGCAGTTCTTC
TRBV5-6	TRBJ2-2	NA	NA	17	CASSFRGIKVKGGELFF	TGTGCCAGCAGCTTTAGAGGGATCAAGGTTAAAGGTGGGGAGCTGTTTTTT
TRBV27	TRBJ1-6	TRBD1	NA	14	CASSFGQENSPLHF	TGTGCCAGCAGTTTTGGACAGGAGAATTCACCCCTCCACTTT
TRBV7-2	TRBJ2-5	NA	once	14	CASSLRPRGETQYF	TGTGCCAGCAGCTTGCGTCCACGGGGAGAGACCCAGTACTTC
TRBV12-3/TRBV12-4	TRBJ2-7	TRBD1	NA	13	CASRRQGAYEQYF	TGTGCCAGCCGGAGACAGGGGGCCTACGAGCAGTACTTC
TRBV9	TRBJ2-5	NA	NA	16	CASSKGAGMGQETQYF	TGTGCCAGCAGTAAGGGGGCGGGAATGGGCCAAGAGACCCAGTACTTC
TRBV5-6	TRBJ1-1	NA	NA	13	CASSLAGQGEAFF	TGTGCCAGCAGCTTGGCAGGTCAGGGTGAAGCTTTCTTT
TRBV28	TRBJ1-6	NA	NA	16	CASSLPSTGYNSPLHF	TGTGCCAGCAGTTTGCCCTCGACGGGTTATAATTCACCCCTCCACTTT
TRBV27	TRBJ1-2	TRBD1	NA	15	CASSATGTGVYGYTF	TGTGCCAGCAGTGCCACCGGGACAGGGGTCTATGGCTACACCTTC
TRBV12-3/TRBV12-4	TRBJ2-3	TRBD2	NA	13	CASSLMGGEAQYF	TGTGCCAGCAGTTTAATGGGGGGGGAGGCGCAGTATTTT
TRBV19	TRBJ2-1	TRBD1	NA	17	CASTPSPPGQGANEQFF	TGTGCCAGTACTCCTTCCCCTCCGGGACAGGGGGCTAATGAGCAGTTCTTC
TRBV7-6	TRBJ2-2	TRBD1	few	17	CASSLEQGAFGTGELFF	TGTGCCAGCAGCTTAGAGCAGGGGGCCTTTGGCACCGGGGAGCTGTTTTTT
TRBV7-9	TRBJ2-3	NA	NA	12	CASSEVTDTQYF	TGTGCCAGCAGCGAGGTCACAGATACGCAGTATTTT
TRBV20-1	TRBJ2-1	TRBD2	NA	11	CSGELAAAMLF	TGCAGCGGCGAACTAGCGGCCGCTATGCTCTTC
TRBV21-1	TRBJ2-6	NA	NA	19	CASSKAKGVQSSGANVLTF	TGTGCCAGCAGCAAAGCCAAGGGGGTACAATCCTCTGGGGCCAACGTCCTGACTTTC
TRBV25-1	TRBJ1-4	NA	once	15	CASSAGRRANEKLFF	TGTGCCAGCAGTGCAGGTCGCAGGGCTAATGAAAAACTGTTTTTT